What follows describes a single TCR beta chain. The CDR3 consists of 16 residues. Germline loops: CDR1 KGHSH, CDR2 LQKENI. The V end lost 2 bases, the J end lost 2 bases, and 16 bases lay between the germline ends. The source of the sample is a study of blood T cell repertoires in COVID-19. The method was immunoSEQ multiplex PCR; TCRdb's version includes in-frame clones alone and lacks a portion of them. The table includes 88,000 or so clones, less than 90% detected once. This TCR was recovered from a man aged 55 to 69 with acute or convalescent COVID-19. The sequenced sample was peripheral blood. The chain recombines TRBV18 with TRBJ2-7; possibly TRBD1 for D (5 bases). The CDR3 DNA reads TGTGCCAGCTCACCATCCTACCAGGGTAATACCTACGAGCAGTACTTC. Its translation is CASSPSYQGNTYEQYF.